A single sample gave rise to the 27 T cell receptor beta chains below, sequenced in a study of identical twins. TCRdb passed the 5' RACE reads through MiXCR, listing each CDR3 protein once. The sample holds a few hundred thousand distinct CDR3 sequences; roughly 10% are singletons and the top ten take roughly 6.8%. The sample was also reused in another study, on yellow fever vaccine responses in identical twins.

Sequenced: CD8+ T cells sorted from blood. These receptors were obtained from a woman younger than 35 in good health.

The rearrangement joins TRBV11-1 to TRBJ1-1; TRBD1 agrees at 8 bases. The CDR3 extends over 20 amino acids. Germline V gene data show CDR1 as SGHAT and CDR2 as FQDESV (reference sequence). Trimming removed 3 bases from V and 5 bases from J; junction bases left unmatched: 23. CDR3 coding DNA: TGTGCCAGCAGCTTCCCCTCATCGGGACAGGCGATACCCGAGGGGACTGAAGCTTTCTTT. This encodes CASSFPSSGQAIPEGTEAFF. The full variable domain, rest sourced from reference TRBV11-1 and TRBJ1-1, is EAEVAQSPRYKITEKSQAVAFWCDPISGHATLYWYRQILGQGPELLVQFQDESVVDDSQLPKDRFSAERLKGVDSTLKIQPAELGDSAMYLCASSFPSSGQAIPEGTEAFFGQGTRLTVV.

The V gene is TRBV7-9, the J gene TRBJ1-3; D remains unclear. V was trimmed by 0 bases and J by 0 bases, leaving 12 bases between them. This CDR3 contains 17 residues. The germline gives CDR1 SEHNR, CDR2 FQNEAQ (reference sequence). The chain's CDR3 is CASSLASGNYSGNTIYF. The CDR3 nucleotides are TGTGCCAGCAGCTTAGCGTCCGGCAACTACTCTGGAAACACCATATATTTT. The whole variable domain, filled in from reference TRBV7-9 and TRBJ1-3, reads DTGVSQNPRHKITKRGQNVTFRCDPISEHNRLYWYRQTLGQGPEFLTYFQNEAQLEKSRLLSDRFSAERPKGSFSTLEIQRTEQGDSAMYLCASSLASGNYSGNTIYFGEGSWLTVV.

This clonotype was detected ten times or more. This chain uses TRBV13 with TRBJ2-7; the D gene is possibly TRBD1 (6 bases). CDR1 is PRHDT, CDR2 FYEKMQ, per germline (reference sequence). The germline V and J ends were trimmed by 6 bases and 2 bases, with 14 bases remaining between them. The CDR3 contains 14 residues. CDR3 amino acids: CASRARDNTYEQYF. The CDR3 bases are TGTGCCAGCAGGGCCCGGGACAATACCTACGAGCAGTACTTC.

This clonotype appeared a few times. As DNA, the CDR3 is TGTGCCAGCAGTGAGACCGGGCAGAACACTGAAGCTTTCTTT. It yields the protein CASSETGQNTEAFF. The chain combines TRBV12-3 or TRBV12-4 with TRBJ1-1; D not resolved. The CDR3 has 14 amino acids. V lost 5 bases and J 1 base, leaving 11 bases between the germline ends.

The V and J genes are TRBV2 and TRBJ2-1; D could derive from TRBD1 or TRBD2 (5 bases each). Trimming left V 3 bases short and J 4 bases short, with 28 bases between. Germline CDR1 and CDR2: SNHLY and FYNNEI. This CDR3 contains 20 residues. CDR3 region: CASSDPTALGVGDSYNEQFF. CDR3 coding DNA: TGTGCCAGCAGTGACCCGACAGCCCTTGGGGTGGGGGATTCGTACAATGAGCAGTTCTTC.

The chain uses TRBV9 and TRBJ2-5, with D perhaps matching TRBD1 (6 bases). CDR1 and CDR2 (germline): SGDLS, YYNGEE. V lost 0 bases and J 2 bases, leaving 23 bases between the germline ends. This CDR3 has 19 amino acids. Written as DNA, the CDR3 is TGTGCCAGCAGCGTAGGGGGACACCCGATAGGGGAGTGGCAAGAGACCCAGTACTTC. It yields the protein CASSVGGHPIGEWQETQYF.

This clonotype turned up a few times. The chain combines TRBV7-2 with TRBJ2-5, with a weak D call TRBD2 (5 bases). In germline, CDR1 is SGHTA, CDR2 FQGNSA. V shed 4 bases and J shed 4 bases, with 13 bases lying between them. The CDR3 extends over 14 amino acids. For the CDR3, the DNA is TGTGCCAGCAGCTCCCCGCCGGAGGCAGAGACCCAGTACTTC. Residues: CASSSPPEAETQYF.

This chain uses TRBV19 with TRBJ2-1; D unclear. V was clipped by 4 bases and J by 7 bases, with 5 bases between them. The CDR3 runs to 11 residues. The germline gives CDR1 LNHDA, CDR2 SQIVND (reference sequence). This CDR3 is CASSTINEQFF. CDR3 nucleotides: TGTGCCAGTAGTACAATAAATGAGCAGTTCTTC.

J is TRBJ2-5 and V is TRBV13; D might be TRBD2 (5 bases). Trimming stripped 2 bases from V and 1 base from J, with 8 bases between. CDR1 is PRHDT and CDR2 is FYEKMQ in the germline V gene (reference sequence). The length of the CDR3 is 14 residues. CDR3 protein: CASSLRGFQETQYF. DNA of the CDR3: TGTGCCAGCAGCTTACGGGGTTTCCAAGAGACCCAGTACTTC.

The sample holds a few counts of this clonotype. V and J are TRBV5-1 and TRBJ1-1, with D hard to call. The V end was cut by 9 bases, the J end by 0 bases, with 15 bases between. The CDR3 has 14 amino acids. The germline CDR1 and CDR2 sequences are SGHRS and YFSETQ. CDR3 in DNA: TGCGCCACCCACGAGGGAACTGTGAACACTGAAGCTTTCTTT. Protein: CATHEGTVNTEAFF.

This clonotype was recorded once. CDR3 protein: CASSSRGPPSYEQYF. Here the CDR3 DNA reads TGTGCCAGCTCCTCCCGGGGGCCCCCCTCCTACGAGCAGTACTTC. The V call is TRBV7-6, the J call TRBJ2-7, with D perhaps matching TRBD1 or TRBD2 (6 bases each). Germline assignment: CDR1 SGHVS and CDR2 FNYEAQ. Trimming took off 8 bases at V and 0 bases at J, with 17 bases between the two ends. The CDR3 totals 15 residues.

A few counts support this clonotype. J is TRBJ2-3 and V is TRBV7-2, with unresolved D. The ends were cut back, 3 bases at V and 0 bases at J, with 7 bases in the middle. The germline CDR1 and CDR2 sequences are SGHTA and FQGNSA. The CDR3 extends over 14 amino acids. CDR3 DNA sequence: TGTGCCAGCAGCTTTGAATCTAGCACAGATACGCAGTATTTT. It is translated as CASSFESSTDTQYF.

This clonotype has at least ten counts. The chain uses TRBV7-6 and TRBJ1-5; D ambiguous. Per the germline V gene, CDR1 is SGHVS and CDR2 is FNYEAQ. V lost 5 bases, J lost 7 bases, and 12 bases lay in between. This CDR3 is 13 amino acids long. The CDR3 spells CASSPLKGQPQHF. As DNA, the CDR3 is TGTGCCAGCAGCCCCCTTAAAGGGCAGCCCCAGCATTTT.

V usage is TRBV27 and J usage is TRBJ2-1, with D possibly matching TRBD2 (5 bases). Trimming left V 6 bases short and J 9 bases short, with 24 bases between. This CDR3 region has 16 residues. Germline values: CDR1 MNHEY, CDR2 SMNVEV (reference sequence). CDR3 in amino acids: CASSRGLAHKIGEQFF. The CDR3 nucleotides are TGTGCCAGCAGCCGCGGCCTAGCCCACAAAATTGGTGAGCAGTTCTTC.

The V gene is TRBV28, the J gene TRBJ2-7; the match to TRBD1 covers 10 bases. J lost 0 bases, V lost 10 bases, and 21 bases had no gene match. The CDR3 consists of 19 residues. CDR1 is MDHEN and CDR2 is SYDVKM in the germline V gene. For the CDR3, the DNA is TGTGCCACCCGACCCGTTAGGGACAGGGGAGTGGAGAGCTCCTACGAGCAGTACTTC. Amino acids: CATRPVRDRGVESSYEQYF.

The gene calls are TRBV6-2 or TRBV6-3 and TRBJ2-1; TRBD2 matches at 11 bases. V dropped 7 bases and J dropped 16; count of bases not matched to a gene: 15. CDR3 length: 14 amino acids. Germline CDR1 MNHEY, CDR2 SVGEGT. The CDR3 DNA follows: TGTGCCAGCACCCCGGGACTAGCGGCCGCACGCCCATTCTTC. This codes for CASTPGLAAARPFF.

This clonotype was picked up a small number of times. The chain employs TRBV4-2 and TRBJ1-1, with D possibly being TRBD1 (6 bases). CDR1 is LGHNA, CDR2 YNFKEQ, per germline. V was shortened by 3 bases and J by 10 bases, with 18 bases between the two germline ends. This CDR3 is built from 14 residues. The CDR3 DNA sequence: TGTGCCAGCAGCCAGGGAGGGGGTCGAAGAGGAGCTTTCTTT. Its protein product is CASSQGGGRRGAFF.

In its sample, this clonotype was seen many times. J is TRBJ2-7 and V is TRBV4-3, with 7 bases fitting TRBD2. The CDR3 loop spans 15 amino acids. V lost 0 bases to trimming and J lost 1 base; unmatched junction nucleotides: 3. CDR1 and CDR2 from the germline V gene are LGHNA and YSLEER. The CDR3 bases are TGCGCCAGCAGCCAAGATGCAGCGGGGTCCTACGAGCAGTACTTC. It codes for CASSQDAAGSYEQYF.

Many counts were recorded for this clonotype. The chain couples TRBV29-1 to TRBJ1-2, with D tentatively TRBD1 (5 bases). In germline, CDR1 is SQVTM, CDR2 ANQGSEA. The CDR3 is 12 amino acids. V lost 3 bases to trimming and J lost 4 bases, with 9 bases between them. For the CDR3, the DNA is TGCAGCGTTGAGGGACGATCCTATGGCTACACCTTC. It translates to CSVEGRSYGYTF.

This clonotype was detected a few times. The chain is built from TRBV5-6 and TRBJ2-3, with 7 bases that match TRBD2. The V segment lost 8 bases and the J segment 4 bases; nucleotides outside the gene matches: 28. The CDR3 length is 20 residues. Germline lookup yields CDR1 SGHDT and CDR2 YYEEEE. The CDR3 is CARRQILRQRAGEGPDTQYF. Written as DNA, the CDR3 is TGTGCCAGGAGACAGATACTACGCCAGCGGGCGGGAGAGGGGCCAGATACGCAGTATTTT.

This clonotype was picked up a small number of times. This chain connects TRBV12-5 to TRBJ2-7, with TRBD1 matching over 8 bases. The CDR3 runs 12 residues. Trimming removed 5 bases from V and 7 bases from J; junction bases left unmatched: 4. Germline values: CDR1 LGHNT, CDR2 FRNRAP. The CDR3 spells CASGPGQGEQYF. The CDR3 DNA follows: TGTGCTAGTGGTCCCGGACAGGGTGAGCAGTACTTC.

This clonotype was counted many times. The V and J genes are TRBV20-1 and TRBJ1-1, with D unclear. V gave up 0 bases and J gave up 0 bases, with 11 bases separating them. This CDR3 has 15 residues. The V gene's germline CDR1 is DFQATT and CDR2 SNEGSKA (reference sequence). The CDR3: CSARDYQIVNTEAFF. CDR3 sequence (DNA): TGCAGTGCTAGAGATTATCAGATCGTGAACACTGAAGCTTTCTTT.

The chain joins TRBV24-1 to TRBJ2-7; a possible D gene is TRBD2 (6 bases). Germline values: CDR1 KGHDR, CDR2 SFDVKD. This CDR3 region has 15 residues. Trimming stripped 0 bases from V and 0 bases from J, with 8 bases between. CDR3 protein: CATSDLAGLSYEQYF. The CDR3 DNA follows: TGTGCCACCAGTGATTTGGCGGGGCTCTCCTACGAGCAGTACTTC.

The gene calls are TRBV12-3 or TRBV12-4 and TRBJ2-1; 8 nucleotides match TRBD1. Losses at the gene ends were 7 bases for V and 10 bases for J; bases not matched to a gene: 15. This CDR3 contains 15 residues. The CDR3 DNA reads TGTGCCAGCAATCCGAGGACAGGGTTTGTAGGGGAGCAGTTCTTC. This encodes CASNPRTGFVGEQFF.

The table lists this clonotype with many counts. J is TRBJ1-5 and V is TRBV12-3 or TRBV12-4; no firm D call. This CDR3 region has 14 residues. With 2 bases removed from V and 0 bases from J, the gap between germline ends came to 5 bases. The CDR3 is CASSLIDSNQPQHF. The CDR3 DNA sequence: TGTGCCAGCAGTTTAATCGATAGCAATCAGCCCCAGCATTTT.

The J gene is TRBJ2-4, the V gene TRBV29-1, with 9 nucleotides matching TRBD2. Trimming took 8 bases from V and 6 from J; bases not matched to a gene: 8. The germline gives CDR1 SQVTM, CDR2 ANQGSEA. CDR3 size: 13 residues. The CDR3 reads CSFIAGAGNIQYF. CDR3 sequence (DNA): TGCAGCTTCATAGCGGGAGCGGGAAACATTCAGTACTTC.

This clonotype has at least ten counts. The rearrangement links TRBV20-1 to TRBJ1-1; D gene unclear. Germline V CDR1 and CDR2: DFQATT, SNEGSKA (reference sequence). Trimming removed 2 bases from V and 1 base from J, with 8 bases in between. The CDR3 covers 13 residues. The CDR3 is CSARQAGNTEAFF. CDR3 bases: TGCAGTGCTAGACAGGCGGGGAACACTGAAGCTTTCTTT.